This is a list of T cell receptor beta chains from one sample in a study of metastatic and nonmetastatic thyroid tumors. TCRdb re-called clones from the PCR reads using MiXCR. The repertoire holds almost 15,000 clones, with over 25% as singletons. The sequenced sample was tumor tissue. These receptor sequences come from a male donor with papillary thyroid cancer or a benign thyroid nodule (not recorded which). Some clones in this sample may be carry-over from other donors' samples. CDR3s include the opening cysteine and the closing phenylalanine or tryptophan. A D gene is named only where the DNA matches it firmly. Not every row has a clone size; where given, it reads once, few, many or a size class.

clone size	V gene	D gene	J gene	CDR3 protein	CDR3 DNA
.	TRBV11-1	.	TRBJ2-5	CASSSAVGSAFQQETQYF	TGTGCCAGCAGCTCGGCGGTGGGGAGTGCTTTCCAACAAGAGACCCAGTACTTC
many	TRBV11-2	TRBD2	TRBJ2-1	CASSLELAGGLRNEQFF	TGTGCCAGCAGCTTAGAGCTAGCGGGAGGGCTAAGAAATGAGCAGTTCTTC
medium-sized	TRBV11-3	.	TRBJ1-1	CASSLLVDKNTEAFF	TGTGCCAGCAGCCTCCTCGTAGACAAGAACACTGAAGCTTTCTTT
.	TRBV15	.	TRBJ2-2	CATSAGGRANTGELFF	TGTGCCACCAGCGCAGGGGGGAGGGCTAACACCGGGGAGCTGTTTTTT
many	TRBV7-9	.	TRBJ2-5	CASSHQIGLQETQYF	TGTGCCAGCAGCCACCAAATCGGCCTACAAGAGACCCAGTACTTC
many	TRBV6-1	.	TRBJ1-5	CASSELGRGGLQPQHF	TGTGCCAGCAGTGAATTAGGCCGGGGGGGCCTTCAGCCCCAGCATTTT
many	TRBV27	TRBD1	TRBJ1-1	CASRATGAIREAFF	TGTGCCAGCAGGGCAACAGGGGCCATACGTGAAGCTTTCTTT
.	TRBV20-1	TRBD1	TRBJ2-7	CSATPLRTGDSYEQYF	TGCAGTGCCACACCTCTGCGGACAGGAGATTCCTACGAGCAGTACTTC
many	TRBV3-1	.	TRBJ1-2	CASSQGTGQLNYGYTF	TGTGCCAGCAGCCAAGGGACGGGTCAGCTAAACTATGGCTACACCTTC
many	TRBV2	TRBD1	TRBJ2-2	CASSEEGAAYMNTGELFF	TGTGCCAGCAGTGAAGAGGGGGCTGCCTATATGAACACCGGGGAGCTGTTTTTT
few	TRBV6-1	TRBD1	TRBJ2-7	CASRDSYEQYF	TGTGCCAGCCGGGACAGCTACGAGCAGTACTTC
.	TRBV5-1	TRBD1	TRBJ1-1	CASSLGTANTEAFF	TGCGCCAGCAGCCTCGGGACAGCAAACACTGAAGCTTTCTTT
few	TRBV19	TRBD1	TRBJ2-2	CASRTGTTGELFF	TGTGCCAGCCGGACAGGGACAACCGGGGAGCTGTTTTTT
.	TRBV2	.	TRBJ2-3	CASSDTGGTDTQYF	TGTGCCAGCAGTGATACGGGGGGCACAGATACGCAGTATTTT
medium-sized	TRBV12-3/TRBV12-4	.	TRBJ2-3	CASSLTATDTQYF	TGTGCCAGCAGTTTAACCGCCACAGATACGCAGTATTTT
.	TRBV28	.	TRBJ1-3	CASSPPGAWATIYF	TGTGCCAGCAGTCCCCCCGGGGCGTGGGCCACCATATATTTT